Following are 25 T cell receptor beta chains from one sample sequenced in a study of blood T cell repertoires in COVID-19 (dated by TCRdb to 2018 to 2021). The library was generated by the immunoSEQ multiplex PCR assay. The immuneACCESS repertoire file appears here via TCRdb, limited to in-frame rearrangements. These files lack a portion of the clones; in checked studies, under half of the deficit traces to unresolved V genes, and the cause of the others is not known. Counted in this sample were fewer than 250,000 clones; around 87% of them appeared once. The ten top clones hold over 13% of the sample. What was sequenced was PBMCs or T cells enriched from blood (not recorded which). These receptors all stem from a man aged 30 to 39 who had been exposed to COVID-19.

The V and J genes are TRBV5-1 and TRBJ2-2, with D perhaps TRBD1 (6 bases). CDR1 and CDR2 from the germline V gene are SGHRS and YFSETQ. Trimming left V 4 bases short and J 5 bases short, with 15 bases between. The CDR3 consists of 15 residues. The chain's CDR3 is CASSLPQGGTGELFF. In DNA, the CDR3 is TGCGCCAGCAGCCTCCCACAGGGTGGGACCGGGGAGCTGTTTTTT.

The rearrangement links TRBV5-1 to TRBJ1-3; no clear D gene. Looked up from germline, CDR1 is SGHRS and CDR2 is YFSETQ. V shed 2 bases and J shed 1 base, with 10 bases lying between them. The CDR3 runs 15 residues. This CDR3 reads CASSFNPGSGNTIYF. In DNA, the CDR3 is TGCGCCAGCAGCTTTAACCCCGGGTCTGGAAACACCATATATTTT.

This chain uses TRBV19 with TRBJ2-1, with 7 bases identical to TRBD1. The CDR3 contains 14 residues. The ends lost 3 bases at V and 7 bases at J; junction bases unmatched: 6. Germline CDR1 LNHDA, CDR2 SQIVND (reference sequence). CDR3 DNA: TGTGCCAGTAGTATGGAGACAGGGAGAAATGAGCAGTTCTTC. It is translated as CASSMETGRNEQFF. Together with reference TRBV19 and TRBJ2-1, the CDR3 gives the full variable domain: DGGITQSPKYLFRKEGQNVTLSCEQNLNHDAMYWYRQDPGQGLRLIYYSQIVNDFQKGDIAEGYSVSREKKESFPLTVTSAQKNPTAFYLCASSMETGRNEQFFGPGTRLTVL.

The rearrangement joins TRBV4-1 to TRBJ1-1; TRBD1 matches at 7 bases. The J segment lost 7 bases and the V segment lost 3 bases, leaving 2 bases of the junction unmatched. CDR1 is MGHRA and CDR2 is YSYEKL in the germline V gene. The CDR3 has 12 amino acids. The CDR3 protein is CASSHGTVEAFF. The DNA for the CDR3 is TGCGCCAGCAGCCATGGGACAGTTGAAGCTTTCTTT.

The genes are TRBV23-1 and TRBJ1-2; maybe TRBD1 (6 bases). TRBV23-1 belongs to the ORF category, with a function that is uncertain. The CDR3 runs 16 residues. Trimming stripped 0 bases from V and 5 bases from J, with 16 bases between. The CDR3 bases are TGCGCCAGCAGTCAATCCCGACAGGTAACCCGATATGGCTACACCTTC. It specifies CASSQSRQVTRYGYTF.

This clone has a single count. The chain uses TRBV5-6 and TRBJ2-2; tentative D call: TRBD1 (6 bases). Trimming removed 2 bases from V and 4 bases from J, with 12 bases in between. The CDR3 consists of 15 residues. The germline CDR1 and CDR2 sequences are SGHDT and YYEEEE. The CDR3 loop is CASSLGEGVTGELFF. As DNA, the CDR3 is TGTGCCAGCAGCTTAGGAGAGGGGGTCACCGGGGAGCTGTTTTTT.

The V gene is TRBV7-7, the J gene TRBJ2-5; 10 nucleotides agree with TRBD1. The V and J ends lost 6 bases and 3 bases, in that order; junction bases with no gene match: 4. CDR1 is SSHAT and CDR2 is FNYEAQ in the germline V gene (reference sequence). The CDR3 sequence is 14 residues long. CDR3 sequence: CASSYGTGEETQYF. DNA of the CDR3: TGTGCCAGCAGTTACGGGACAGGGGAAGAGACCCAGTACTTC.

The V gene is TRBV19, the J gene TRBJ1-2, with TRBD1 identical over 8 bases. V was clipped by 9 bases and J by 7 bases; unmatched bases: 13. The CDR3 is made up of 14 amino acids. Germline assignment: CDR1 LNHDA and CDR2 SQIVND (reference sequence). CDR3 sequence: CASGVLDRGFGYTF. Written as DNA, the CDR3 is TGTGCCAGCGGGGTTCTCGACAGGGGATTTGGCTACACCTTC.

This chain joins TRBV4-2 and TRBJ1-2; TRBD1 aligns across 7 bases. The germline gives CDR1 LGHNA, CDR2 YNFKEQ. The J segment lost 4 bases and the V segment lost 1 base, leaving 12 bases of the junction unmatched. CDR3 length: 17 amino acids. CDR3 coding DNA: TGTGCCAGCAGCCAAGTGGCGACAGGGATCGACCTCTATGGCTACACCTTC. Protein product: CASSQVATGIDLYGYTF.

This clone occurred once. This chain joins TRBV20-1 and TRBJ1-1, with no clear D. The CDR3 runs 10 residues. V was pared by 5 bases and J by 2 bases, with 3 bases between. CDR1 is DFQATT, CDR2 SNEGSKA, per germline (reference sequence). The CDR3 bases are TGCAGTGCTTCTAACACTGAAGCTTTCTTT. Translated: CSASNTEAFF.

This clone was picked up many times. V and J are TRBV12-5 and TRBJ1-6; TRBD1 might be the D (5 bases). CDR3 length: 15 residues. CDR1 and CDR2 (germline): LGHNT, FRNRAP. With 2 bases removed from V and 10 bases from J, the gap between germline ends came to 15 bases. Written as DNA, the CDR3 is TGTGCTAGTGGTTTGACCCAGGGAAGAGTCTCACCCCTCCACTTT. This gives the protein CASGLTQGRVSPLHF.

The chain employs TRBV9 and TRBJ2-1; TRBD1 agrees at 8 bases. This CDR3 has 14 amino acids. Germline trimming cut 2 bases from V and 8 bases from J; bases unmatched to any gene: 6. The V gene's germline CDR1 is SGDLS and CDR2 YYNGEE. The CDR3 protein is CASSVDRGFDEQFF. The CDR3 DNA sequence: TGTGCCAGCAGCGTTGACAGGGGATTCGATGAGCAGTTCTTC.

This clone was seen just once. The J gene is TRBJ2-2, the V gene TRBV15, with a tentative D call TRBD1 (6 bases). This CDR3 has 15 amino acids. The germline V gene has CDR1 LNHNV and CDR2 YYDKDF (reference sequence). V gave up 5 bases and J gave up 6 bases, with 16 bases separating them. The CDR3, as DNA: TGTGCCACCAGCGACTCCGGGACAACCCCCGGGGAGCTGTTTTTT. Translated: CATSDSGTTPGELFF. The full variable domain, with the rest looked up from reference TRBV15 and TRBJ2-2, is DAMVIQNPRYQVTQFGKPVTLSCSQTLNHNVMYWYQQKSSQAPKLLFHYYDKDFNNEADTPDNFQSRRPNTSFCFLDIRSPGLGDTAMYLCATSDSGTTPGELFFGEGSRLTVL.

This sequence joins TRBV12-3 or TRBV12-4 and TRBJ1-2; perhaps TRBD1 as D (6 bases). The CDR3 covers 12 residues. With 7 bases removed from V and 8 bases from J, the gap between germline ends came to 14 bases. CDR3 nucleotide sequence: TGTGCCAGCACCCTCGGGACATTGGGCTACACCTTC. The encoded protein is CASTLGTLGYTF.

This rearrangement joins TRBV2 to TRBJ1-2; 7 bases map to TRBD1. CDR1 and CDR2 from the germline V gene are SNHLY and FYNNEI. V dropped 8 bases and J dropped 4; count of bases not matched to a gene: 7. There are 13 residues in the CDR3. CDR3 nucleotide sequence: TGTGCCAGCCATAGGACAGGCGCCTATGGCTACACCTTC. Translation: CASHRTGAYGYTF.

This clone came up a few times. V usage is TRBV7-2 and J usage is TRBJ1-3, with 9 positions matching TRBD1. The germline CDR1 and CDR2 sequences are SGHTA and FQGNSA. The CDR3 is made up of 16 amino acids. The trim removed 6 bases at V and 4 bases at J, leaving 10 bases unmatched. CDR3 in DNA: TGTGCCAGCAGGAAAGGAGACAGGGGGAGGGGAAACACCATATATTTT. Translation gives CASRKGDRGRGNTIYF.

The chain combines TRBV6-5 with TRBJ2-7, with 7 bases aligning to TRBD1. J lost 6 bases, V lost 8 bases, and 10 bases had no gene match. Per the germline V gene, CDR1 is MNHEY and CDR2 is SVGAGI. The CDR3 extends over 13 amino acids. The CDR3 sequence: CASSQQGPLEQYF. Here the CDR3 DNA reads TGTGCCAGCTCCCAACAGGGGCCGCTCGAGCAGTACTTC.

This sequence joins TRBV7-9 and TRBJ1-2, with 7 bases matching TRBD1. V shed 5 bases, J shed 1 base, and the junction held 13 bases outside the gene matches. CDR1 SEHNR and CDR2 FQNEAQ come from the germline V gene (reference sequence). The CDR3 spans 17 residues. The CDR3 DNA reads TGTGCCAGCAGCGAAAGACGGGGACAGAACTTTAACTATGGCTACACCTTC. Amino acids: CASSERRGQNFNYGYTF.

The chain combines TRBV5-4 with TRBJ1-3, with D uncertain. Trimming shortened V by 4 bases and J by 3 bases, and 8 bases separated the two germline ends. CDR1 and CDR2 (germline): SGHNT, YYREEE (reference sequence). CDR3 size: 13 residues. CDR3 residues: CASSRLDGNTIYF. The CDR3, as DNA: TGTGCCAGCAGCCGACTCGATGGAAACACCATATATTTT.

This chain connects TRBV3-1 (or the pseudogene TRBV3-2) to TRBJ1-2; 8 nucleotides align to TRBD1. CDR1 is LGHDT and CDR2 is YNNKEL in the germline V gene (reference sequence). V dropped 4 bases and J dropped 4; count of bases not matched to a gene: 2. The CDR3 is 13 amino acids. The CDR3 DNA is TGTGCCAGCAGCCTGGACAGGGTCTATGGCTACACCTTC. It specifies CASSLDRVYGYTF.

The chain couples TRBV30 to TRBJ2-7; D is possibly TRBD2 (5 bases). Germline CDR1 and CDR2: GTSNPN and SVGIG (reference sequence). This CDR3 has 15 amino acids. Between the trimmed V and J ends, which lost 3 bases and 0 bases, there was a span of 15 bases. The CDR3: CAWSPKDSTSYEQYF. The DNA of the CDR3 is TGTGCCTGGAGCCCGAAGGACTCCACCTCCTACGAGCAGTACTTC.

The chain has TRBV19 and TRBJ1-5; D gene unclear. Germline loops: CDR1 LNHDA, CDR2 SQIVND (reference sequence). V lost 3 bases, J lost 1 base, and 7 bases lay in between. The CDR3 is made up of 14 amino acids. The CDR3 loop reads CASSIIQSNQPQHF. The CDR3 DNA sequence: TGTGCCAGTAGTATCATACAGAGCAATCAGCCCCAGCATTTT.

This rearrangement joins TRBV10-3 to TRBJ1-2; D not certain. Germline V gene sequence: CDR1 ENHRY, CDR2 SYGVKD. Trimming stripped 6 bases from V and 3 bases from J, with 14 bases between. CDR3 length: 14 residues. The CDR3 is CAISPTGRDYGYTF. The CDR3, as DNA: TGTGCCATCAGCCCGACCGGGCGGGACTATGGCTACACCTTC.

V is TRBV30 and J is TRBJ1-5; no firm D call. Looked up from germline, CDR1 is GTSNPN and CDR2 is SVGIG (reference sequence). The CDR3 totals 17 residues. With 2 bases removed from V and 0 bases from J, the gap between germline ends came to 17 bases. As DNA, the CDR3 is TGTGCCTGGAGTATGGGCAGAACCCCCTATAGCAATCAGCCCCAGCATTTT. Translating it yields CAWSMGRTPYSNQPQHF. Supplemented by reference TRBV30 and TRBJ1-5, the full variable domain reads SQTIHQWPATLVQPVGSPLSLECTVEGTSNPNLYWYRQAAGRGLQLLFYSVGIGQISSEVPQNLSASRPQDRQFILSSKKLLLSDSGFYLCAWSMGRTPYSNQPQHFGDGTRLSIL.

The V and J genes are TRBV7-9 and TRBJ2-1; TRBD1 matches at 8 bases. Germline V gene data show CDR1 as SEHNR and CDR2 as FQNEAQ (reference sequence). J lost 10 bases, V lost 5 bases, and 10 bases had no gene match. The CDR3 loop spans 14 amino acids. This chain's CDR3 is CASSPEPGGREQFF. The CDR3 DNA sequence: TGTGCCAGCAGCCCTGAGCCAGGGGGCCGAGAGCAGTTCTTC.